The 10 T cell receptor beta chains in this list originate from one sample, sequenced in a study of early T cells in non-severe SARS-CoV-2 infection. MiXCR, applied by TCRdb to the 5' RACE reads, yields one record per CDR3 protein. The top ten hold about 10% of the sample, which has about 25,000 distinct CDR3 sequences, around 4.4% seen once. Input material: whole blood. The source of these receptors is an adult who was a healthcare worker with PCR-confirmed SARS-CoV-2 infection or an uninfected control (not recorded which).

Many counts were recorded for this clonotype. This rearrangement joins TRBV11-3 to TRBJ2-1; 9 bases agree with TRBD1. Germline V lookup: CDR1 SGHNT, CDR2 YENEEA. V was clipped by 5 bases and J by 5 bases; unmatched bases: 7. This CDR3 has 15 amino acids. The DNA of the CDR3 is TGTGCCAGCAGCCACCGGGACAGGGAAGACAATGAGCAGTTCTTC. This translates into CASSHRDREDNEQFF.

This clonotype was counted ten times or more. The chain is built from TRBV29-1 and TRBJ2-1, with 7 bases lining up with TRBD2. V shed 6 bases, J shed 0 bases, and the junction held 5 bases outside the gene matches. CDR3 length equals 14 residues. The V gene's germline CDR1 is SQVTM and CDR2 ANQGSEA. In nucleotides, the CDR3 is TGCAGCGTCCCTCTAGCGGCCTCCTACAATGAGCAGTTCTTC. Translated: CSVPLAASYNEQFF.

This clonotype was seen many times. This chain connects TRBV4-2 to TRBJ2-2; TRBD2 matches 10 bases. The CDR3 length is 16 residues. V lost 0 bases and J lost 5; bases outside the gene matches: 3. Per the germline V gene, CDR1 is LGHNA and CDR2 is YNFKEQ. CDR3 bases: TGTGCCAGCAGCCAAGAGATACTAGCGGGGACCGGGGAGCTGTTTTTT. The encoded protein is CASSQEILAGTGELFF.

This clonotype was detected many times. The chain uses TRBV7-9 and TRBJ2-1; a possible D gene is TRBD2 (6 bases). CDR3 length: 15 residues. CDR1 is SEHNR, CDR2 FQNEAQ, per germline (reference sequence). Trimming pared 2 bases from V and 0 bases from J, leaving 8 bases between. As DNA, the CDR3 is TGTGCCAGCAGCTTACGGGAGAGCTCCTACAATGAGCAGTTCTTC. Its protein product is CASSLRESSYNEQFF.

This clonotype was seen ten or more times. This CDR3 reads CSVELSYGYTF. The CDR3 DNA reads TGCAGCGTGGAACTTAGCTATGGCTACACCTTC. This chain connects TRBV29-1 to TRBJ1-2; the D is unclear. V was trimmed by 6 bases and J by 4 bases, leaving 9 bases between them. The CDR3 is 11 residues long. Germline assignment: CDR1 SQVTM and CDR2 ANQGSEA.

Many counts were recorded for this clonotype. This chain connects TRBV12-3 or TRBV12-4 to TRBJ1-6, with 8 bases matching TRBD1. The V gene end was trimmed by 6 bases and the J gene end by 9 bases; junction bases not matched to a gene: 4. The CDR3 loop spans 13 amino acids. CDR3 coding DNA: TGTGCCAGCAGGGACAGGGTTCTTTCACCCCTCCACTTT. Its translation: CASRDRVLSPLHF.

This clonotype has at least ten counts. V is TRBV19 and J is TRBJ2-1; 16 bases map to TRBD2. V was pared by 9 bases and J by 8 bases, with 13 bases of the junction left unmatched. The CDR3 runs to 17 residues. Germline V lookup: CDR1 LNHDA, CDR2 SQIVND (reference sequence). The CDR3 sequence is CASTGLAGGPRSYEQFF. CDR3 DNA: TGTGCCAGCACGGGACTAGCGGGAGGGCCCAGGTCATATGAGCAGTTCTTC.

Relative to its sample, this clonotype is medium-sized. The chain recombines TRBV3-1 with TRBJ2-7, with TRBD1 identical over 7 bases. CDR3 size: 15 residues. Germline CDR1 reads LGHDT; CDR2 reads YNNKEL (reference sequence). J lost 2 bases, V lost 4 bases, and 8 bases had no gene match. Written as DNA, the CDR3 is TGTGCCAGCAGCCGGGGACAGCACCAAGCCTACGAGCAGTACTTC. Amino acids: CASSRGQHQAYEQYF.

At least ten counts were recorded for this clonotype. The V call is TRBV9, the J call TRBJ2-3; D could derive from TRBD1 or TRBD2 (6 bases each). The V end was cut by 0 bases, the J end by 8 bases, with 13 bases between. This CDR3 is built from 14 residues. Germline values: CDR1 SGDLS, CDR2 YYNGEE. This CDR3 reads CASSVDLGGGTQYF. In DNA form, the CDR3 reads TGTGCCAGCAGCGTAGATCTTGGAGGGGGTACGCAGTATTTT.

This chain uses TRBV20-1 with TRBJ1-1, with TRBD1 identical over 9 bases. CDR3 size: 12 residues. In germline, CDR1 is DFQATT, CDR2 SNEGSKA (reference sequence). Unmatched junction bases numbered 3, after V lost 5 bases and J lost 5 bases. CDR3: CSAYRGRTEAFF. DNA for the CDR3: TGCAGTGCTTACAGGGGGCGAACTGAAGCTTTCTTT.